Following are 2 T cell receptor beta chains from one sample sequenced in a study of T cell changes during pregnancy in multiple sclerosis. Data came from immunoSEQ multiplex PCR; TCRdb stores just in-frame clones and leaves some out. The sample carries more than 90,000 clones, approximately 90% recorded once. The sequenced sample was peripheral blood, obtained in the third trimester of pregnancy. All receptors derive from a female donor with multiple sclerosis, enrolled in a pregnancy study.

This chain links TRBV28 with TRBJ2-1; maybe TRBD2 (7 bases). The V end lost 5 bases, the J end lost 7 bases, and 21 bases lay between the germline ends. The germline V gene encodes CDR1 MDHEN and CDR2 SYDVKM. This CDR3 comprises 16 residues. This CDR3 reads CASSAPSRGRENEQFF. CDR3 nucleotides: TGTGCCAGCAGTGCCCCCTCTAGGGGGAGGGAGAATGAGCAGTTCTTC.

J is TRBJ2-2 and V is TRBV7-2, with D possibly TRBD2 on 5 matching bases. From germline, CDR1 is SGHTA and CDR2 FQGNSA. The CDR3 contains 13 residues. V was cut by 5 bases and J by 7 bases, with 11 bases left in between. This CDR3 reads CASSPRTGGELFF. The CDR3 DNA reads TGTGCCAGCAGCCCCCGGACTGGCGGGGAGCTGTTTTTT.